These T cell receptor beta chains were read from a single sample in a study of cytomegalovirus exposure and HLA in healthy donors. Measured with immunoSEQ multiplex PCR; TCRdb has only the in-frame clones, and not every one. The repertoire holds about 45,000 clones, roughly 87% seen once, with approximately 8% in the top ten. Sequencing was carried out using PBMCs. The receptors derive from a woman in her thirties or forties in good health and CMV-seropositive. The CDR3 runs from the conserved cysteine through the conserved F or W. D genes are given only for firm matches. Not every row has a clone size; where given, it reads once, few, many or a size class.

>TRBJ2-1|-|TRBV19|-
CASGDRDNFYNEQFF
TGTGCCAGTGGAGACCGGGACAACTTCTACAATGAGCAGTTCTTC
>TRBJ1-2|-|TRBV19|-
CASSIGAGAIYGYTF
TGTGCCAGTAGTATTGGGGCAGGGGCCATCTATGGCTACACCTTC
>TRBJ2-2|few|TRBV19|-
CASSIDWVRGLNTGELFF
TGTGCCAGTAGTATAGATTGGGTCAGGGGACTAAACACCGGGGAGCTGTTTTTT
>TRBJ2-7|-|TRBV19|-
CASSILQAGEQYF
TGTGCCAGTAGTATTTTACAGGCAGGCGAGCAGTACTTC
>TRBJ2-3|-|TRBV21-1|-
CASRGTSGSGTDTQYF
TGTGCCAGCAGAGGGACTAGCGGGAGCGGCACAGATACGCAGTATTTT
>TRBJ2-2|-|TRBV19|-
CASRFRGSGELFF
TGTGCCAGTAGGTTCCGGGGGTCCGGGGAGCTGTTTTTT
>TRBJ1-1|-|TRBV9|-
CASSSTQGLTEAFF
TGTGCCAGCAGCTCCACTCAGGGGCTGACTGAAGCTTTCTTT
>TRBJ2-5|-|TRBV15|-
CATSPPGGTQYF
TGTGCCACCAGCCCCCCCGGTGGGACCCAGTACTTC
>TRBJ2-3|few|TRBV30|-
CAWSVHRDTQYF
TGTGCCTGGAGTGTACACAGGGATACGCAGTATTTT
>TRBJ1-2|-|TRBV5-6|-
CASSSAWDSDSIYGYTF
TGTGCCAGCAGCTCCGCCTGGGACTCCGACAGTATCTATGGCTACACCTTC
>TRBJ2-1|few|TRBV6-5|-
CASSRTSRYNEQFF
TGTGCCAGCAGTCGGACTTCCCGCTACAATGAGCAGTTCTTC
>TRBJ1-4|-|TRBV9|-
CASSELGGLRPNEKLFF
TGTGCCAGCAGCGAGCTGGGGGGGCTAAGGCCTAATGAAAAACTGTTTTTT
>TRBJ2-7|-|TRBV10-1|-
CASSDEGHPYEQYF
TGCGCCAGCAGTGACGAGGGACACCCCTACGAGCAGTACTTC
>TRBJ1-4|-|TRBV18|-
CASSSPPGGTKTNEKLFF
TGTGCCAGCTCATCACCCCCCGGGGGGACAAAAACTAATGAAAAACTGTTTTTT
>TRBJ2-7|few|TRBV19|TRBD2
CASSIKLGGSRNEQYF
TGTGCCAGTAGTATTAAATTGGGCGGGAGTCGGAACGAGCAGTACTTC
>TRBJ1-2|-|TRBV10-3|TRBD1
CAISGDREDYGYTF
TGTGCCATCAGTGGGGACAGGGAGGACTATGGCTACACCTTC